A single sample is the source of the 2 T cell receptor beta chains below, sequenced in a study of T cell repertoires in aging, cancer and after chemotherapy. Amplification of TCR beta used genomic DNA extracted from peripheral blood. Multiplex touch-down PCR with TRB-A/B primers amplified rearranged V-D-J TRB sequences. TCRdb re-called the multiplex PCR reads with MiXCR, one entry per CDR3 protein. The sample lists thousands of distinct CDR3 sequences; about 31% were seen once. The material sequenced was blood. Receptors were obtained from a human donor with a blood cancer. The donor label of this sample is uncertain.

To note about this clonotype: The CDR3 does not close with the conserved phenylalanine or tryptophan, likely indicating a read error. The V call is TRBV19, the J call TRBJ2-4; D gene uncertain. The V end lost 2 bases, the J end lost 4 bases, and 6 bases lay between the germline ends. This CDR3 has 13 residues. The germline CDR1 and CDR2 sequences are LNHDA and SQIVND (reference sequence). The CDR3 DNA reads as TGTGCCAGTAGTATATCCGGTAAAAACATTCAGTACATC. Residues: CASSISGKNIQYI.

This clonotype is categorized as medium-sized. The CDR3 DNA is TGTGCCAGCAGCTCCCAGACAGGTCCCTACAATGAGCAGTTCTTC. Protein sequence: CASSSQTGPYNEQFF. V is TRBV11-1 and J is TRBJ2-1; perhaps TRBD1 as D (6 bases). Trimming cost V 4 bases and J 2 bases, with 12 bases left between them. CDR3 length: 15 amino acids. The V gene's germline CDR1 is SGHAT and CDR2 FQDESV (reference sequence).